Listed below are T cell receptor beta chains from one sample, sequenced in a study of metastatic and nonmetastatic thyroid tumors. TCRdb redid the clone calls on the PCR reads using MiXCR. The sample has 45,000 to 60,000 clones, about a sixth seen once; the top ten hold roughly 3%. Specimen: blood. All receptors derive from a female donor with papillary thyroid cancer or a benign thyroid nodule (not recorded which). Some clones in this sample may be carry-over from other donors' samples. Each CDR3 is given with its conserved first and last residue. Fields, in order: V gene, clone size, D gene, J gene, CDR3 DNA, CDR3 protein. The D gene is left open where the match is weak. The listing skips clone size in some rows; elsewhere it reads once, few, many or a size class.

v_call: TRBV28
clone_size: .
d_call: .
j_call: TRBJ2-1
cdr3_nt: TGTGCCATCAGTTATACCCTAGCTGTTCACTACAATGAGCAGTTCTTC
cdr3_aa: CAISYTLAVHYNEQFF

v_call: TRBV20-1
clone_size: .
d_call: .
j_call: TRBJ2-1
cdr3_nt: TGCAGTGCCCCCCCCGTCGGGGGATCTACCTACAATGAGCAGTTCTTC
cdr3_aa: CSAPPVGGSTYNEQFF

v_call: TRBV6-1
clone_size: .
d_call: .
j_call: TRBJ2-7
cdr3_nt: TGTGCCAGCAGTGAATTTACAGTCTACGAGCAGTACTTC
cdr3_aa: CASSEFTVYEQYF

v_call: TRBV6-5
clone_size: few
d_call: TRBD1
j_call: TRBJ2-7
cdr3_nt: TGTGCCAGCAGTCACCGGGACAGGGTGGGAGAGCAGTACTTC
cdr3_aa: CASSHRDRVGEQYF

v_call: TRBV28
clone_size: many
d_call: TRBD1
j_call: TRBJ1-2
cdr3_nt: TGTGCCAGCAGTCTGATGGACAGGAAGAACTATGGCTACACCTTC
cdr3_aa: CASSLMDRKNYGYTF

v_call: TRBV10-1
clone_size: many
d_call: .
j_call: TRBJ1-1
cdr3_nt: TGCGCCAGCAGTGGGCAGGGGTACACTGAAGCTTTCTTT
cdr3_aa: CASSGQGYTEAFF

v_call: TRBV7-9
clone_size: many
d_call: .
j_call: TRBJ1-2
cdr3_nt: TGTGCCAGCAGCTTAGACGGTTTGTTCGCGGCTAACTATGGCTACACCTTC
cdr3_aa: CASSLDGLFAANYGYTF

v_call: TRBV20-1
clone_size: many
d_call: .
j_call: TRBJ1-3
cdr3_nt: TGCAGTGCTAACAGGGATCGTCTACAGTCTGGAAACACCATATATTTT
cdr3_aa: CSANRDRLQSGNTIYF

v_call: TRBV10-2
clone_size: many
d_call: .
j_call: TRBJ2-1
cdr3_nt: TGCGCCAGCAGAGAGATCTCCTACAATGAGCAGTTCTTC
cdr3_aa: CASREISYNEQFF

v_call: TRBV18
clone_size: many
d_call: TRBD2
j_call: TRBJ2-7
cdr3_nt: TGTGCCAGCTCACCAAGGACTAGCTCGGCTCTGCAGTACTTC
cdr3_aa: CASSPRTSSALQYF

v_call: TRBV9
clone_size: many
d_call: .
j_call: TRBJ2-7
cdr3_nt: TGTGCCAGCAGCGTAGCGCATACCTCGCGTCAGTACTTC
cdr3_aa: CASSVAHTSRQYF

v_call: TRBV20-1
clone_size: many
d_call: .
j_call: TRBJ2-3
cdr3_nt: TGCAGTGCTAGTTGGGCAGGGGACACAGATACGCAGTATTTT
cdr3_aa: CSASWAGDTDTQYF

v_call: TRBV12-3/TRBV12-4
clone_size: .
d_call: .
j_call: TRBJ2-7
cdr3_nt: TGTGCCAGCAGTTTAACGGGCGCAGGGCCGGCCGAGCAGTACTTC
cdr3_aa: CASSLTGAGPAEQYF

v_call: TRBV28
clone_size: many
d_call: .
j_call: TRBJ2-5
cdr3_nt: TGTGCCAGCAGTTCTACAGGGTTAGAGACCCAGTACTTC
cdr3_aa: CASSSTGLETQYF

v_call: TRBV12-3/TRBV12-4
clone_size: .
d_call: .
j_call: TRBJ2-7
cdr3_nt: TGTGCCAGCACTATCGCTAGCGTGAGCAGTGAGCAGTACTTC
cdr3_aa: CASTIASVSSEQYF

v_call: TRBV20-1
clone_size: .
d_call: TRBD1
j_call: TRBJ2-3
cdr3_nt: TGCAGTGCTAGTGACAGGGGCACCGAAACAGATAAGCAGTATTTT
cdr3_aa: CSASDRGTETDKQYF

v_call: TRBV29-1
clone_size: .
d_call: .
j_call: TRBJ2-3
cdr3_nt: TGCAGCGTGCGGTACCCCGTGCTACATGGAGTAGACACAGATACGCAGTATTTT
cdr3_aa: CSVRYPVLHGVDTDTQYF

v_call: TRBV27
clone_size: few
d_call: TRBD1
j_call: TRBJ1-5
cdr3_nt: TGTGCCAGCAGTTCCAACAGGGGCTTCGGTCAGCCCCAGCATTTT
cdr3_aa: CASSSNRGFGQPQHF

v_call: TRBV2
clone_size: many
d_call: TRBD2
j_call: TRBJ2-4
cdr3_nt: TGTGCCAGCAGTGACACTCCGGGACTAGCGGGAGGCAAAGCCAAAAACATTCAGTACTTC
cdr3_aa: CASSDTPGLAGGKAKNIQYF

v_call: TRBV5-4
clone_size: many
d_call: .
j_call: TRBJ2-3
cdr3_nt: TGTGCCAGCAGCTTGGCCCGAGGATTAAACACAGATACGCAGTATTTT
cdr3_aa: CASSLARGLNTDTQYF

v_call: TRBV9
clone_size: many
d_call: TRBD1
j_call: TRBJ2-7
cdr3_nt: TGTGCCAGCAGCGGACCGGGACAGGGAGCCTACGAGCAGTACTTC
cdr3_aa: CASSGPGQGAYEQYF

v_call: TRBV2
clone_size: .
d_call: .
j_call: TRBJ1-5
cdr3_nt: TGTGCCAGCAGCCGCCGGGGAAGGGGTAGCAATCAGCCCCAGCATTTT
cdr3_aa: CASSRRGRGSNQPQHF

v_call: TRBV6-2/TRBV6-3
clone_size: many
d_call: .
j_call: TRBJ2-7
cdr3_nt: TGTGCCAGCAGTTACCCTGAATCTCAAGAGAGGGTCTCCTACGAGCAGCACTTC
cdr3_aa: CASSYPESQERVSYEQHF

v_call: TRBV6-1
clone_size: .
d_call: .
j_call: TRBJ2-5
cdr3_nt: TGTGCCAGCAGCCAAGGCCCTAGCAAAGAGACCCAGTACTTC
cdr3_aa: CASSQGPSKETQYF

v_call: TRBV5-4
clone_size: many
d_call: .
j_call: TRBJ2-6
cdr3_nt: TGTGCCAGCAGCTTTGCCCGTAGCGTAACTGGGGCCAACGTCCTGACTTTC
cdr3_aa: CASSFARSVTGANVLTF

v_call: TRBV6-1
clone_size: many
d_call: .
j_call: TRBJ1-1
cdr3_nt: TGTGCCAGCAGTGAACTCGGGGGTACGGACACTGAAGCTTTCTTT
cdr3_aa: CASSELGGTDTEAFF

v_call: TRBV19
clone_size: many
d_call: TRBD1
j_call: TRBJ2-7
cdr3_nt: TGTGCCAGTAGTGCGCCGCCGGGACAGGGCCCTTACGAGCAGTACTTC
cdr3_aa: CASSAPPGQGPYEQYF

v_call: TRBV6-1
clone_size: many
d_call: .
j_call: TRBJ1-2
cdr3_nt: TGTGCCAGCAGTGAAGAAGTGGAGGACTATGGCTACACCTTC
cdr3_aa: CASSEEVEDYGYTF

v_call: TRBV3-1
clone_size: once
d_call: .
j_call: TRBJ2-1
cdr3_nt: TGTTCCAGCAGCCACTGGCTAGCTGGTGAGCAGTTCTTC
cdr3_aa: CSSSHWLAGEQFF

v_call: TRBV11-2
clone_size: many
d_call: .
j_call: TRBJ2-3
cdr3_nt: TGTGCCAGCAGCCCAACAAGCGCCAACACAGATACGCAGTATTTT
cdr3_aa: CASSPTSANTDTQYF

v_call: TRBV4-1
clone_size: .
d_call: .
j_call: TRBJ1-4
cdr3_nt: TGCGCCAGCAGCCACGGTGGGGAAAAACTGTTTTTT
cdr3_aa: CASSHGGEKLFF

v_call: TRBV25-1
clone_size: many
d_call: .
j_call: TRBJ2-5
cdr3_nt: TGTGCCAGCAGTGCTCCGGGACATTCTAACCAAGAGACCCAGTACTTC
cdr3_aa: CASSAPGHSNQETQYF

v_call: TRBV28
clone_size: many
d_call: TRBD1
j_call: TRBJ2-6
cdr3_nt: TGTGCCAGCGCGCGACAGGGTCCTAGCTCTGGGGCCAACGTCCTGACTTTC
cdr3_aa: CASARQGPSSGANVLTF

v_call: TRBV28
clone_size: few
d_call: .
j_call: TRBJ1-5
cdr3_nt: TGTGCCAGCAGGGGACCGGATGGTTATCATCCCCAGCATTTT
cdr3_aa: CASRGPDGYHPQHF

v_call: TRBV7-2
clone_size: many
d_call: .
j_call: TRBJ2-3
cdr3_nt: TGTGCCAGCAGCTTTACACTAACTTCCGATACGCAGTATTTT
cdr3_aa: CASSFTLTSDTQYF

v_call: TRBV20-1
clone_size: many
d_call: .
j_call: TRBJ1-1
cdr3_nt: TGCAGTGCTAGAGATATCGGGAGGGGGGACCCTGAAGCTTTCTTT
cdr3_aa: CSARDIGRGDPEAFF

v_call: TRBV20-1
clone_size: many
d_call: .
j_call: TRBJ2-3
cdr3_nt: TGCAGTGCTAGAAAAGGCGTCCTCACAGATACGCAGTATTTT
cdr3_aa: CSARKGVLTDTQYF

v_call: TRBV9
clone_size: many
d_call: .
j_call: TRBJ1-3
cdr3_nt: TGTGCCAGCAGCGTAACGGACCTGCGGGACACCATATATTTT
cdr3_aa: CASSVTDLRDTIYF